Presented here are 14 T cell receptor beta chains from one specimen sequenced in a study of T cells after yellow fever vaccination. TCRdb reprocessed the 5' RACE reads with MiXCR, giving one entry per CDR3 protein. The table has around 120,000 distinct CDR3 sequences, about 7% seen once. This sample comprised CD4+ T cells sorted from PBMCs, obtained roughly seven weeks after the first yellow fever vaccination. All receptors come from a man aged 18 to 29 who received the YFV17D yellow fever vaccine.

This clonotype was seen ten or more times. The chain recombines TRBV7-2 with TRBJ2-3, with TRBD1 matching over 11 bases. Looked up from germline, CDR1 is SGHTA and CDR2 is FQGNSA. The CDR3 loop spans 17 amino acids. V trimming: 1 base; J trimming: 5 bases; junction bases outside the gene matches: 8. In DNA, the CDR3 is TGTGCCAGCAGCTTAGTGATGGCCGGGACAGGGGGAGATACGCAGTATTTT. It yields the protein CASSLVMAGTGGDTQYF.

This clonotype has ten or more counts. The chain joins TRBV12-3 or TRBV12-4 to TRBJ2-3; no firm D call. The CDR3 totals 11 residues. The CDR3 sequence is CACRTVDTQYF. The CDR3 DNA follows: TGTGCTTGTCGGACGGTGGATACGCAGTATTTT.

CDR3 nucleotides: TGTGCCAGCAGCTTTGGACCCGAGGAGCAGTTCTTC. Amino acids: CASSFGPEEQFF. The V and J genes are TRBV7-9 and TRBJ2-1; D remains ambiguous. V was shortened by 3 bases and J by 10 bases, with 10 bases between the two germline ends. Germline V gives CDR1 SEHNR, CDR2 FQNEAQ (reference sequence). CDR3 size: 12 residues.

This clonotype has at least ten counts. For the CDR3, the DNA is TGTGCCAGCAGTCACCATTGGACAGGGGGGAATGAAGCTTTCTTT. It yields the protein CASSHHWTGGNEAFF. This sequence joins TRBV6-2 or TRBV6-3 and TRBJ1-1; 10 nucleotides align to TRBD1. This CDR3 comprises 15 residues. After removal of 5 bases from V and 7 bases from J, the junction contained 10 bases not matched to a gene. The germline V gene encodes CDR1 MNHEY and CDR2 SVGEGT.

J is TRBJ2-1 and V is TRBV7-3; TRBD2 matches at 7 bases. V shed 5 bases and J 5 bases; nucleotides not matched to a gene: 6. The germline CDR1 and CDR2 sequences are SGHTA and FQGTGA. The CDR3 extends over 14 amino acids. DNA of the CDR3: TGTGCCAGCAGCCAAGAGCGGGGCAACAATGAGCAGTTCTTC. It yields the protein CASSQERGNNEQFF.

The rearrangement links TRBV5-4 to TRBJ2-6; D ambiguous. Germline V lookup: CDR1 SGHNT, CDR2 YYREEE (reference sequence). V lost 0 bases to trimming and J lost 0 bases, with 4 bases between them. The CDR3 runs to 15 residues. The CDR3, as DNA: TGTGCCAGCAGCTTGGCTTCCTCTGGGGCCAACGTCCTGACTTTC. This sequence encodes CASSLASSGANVLTF. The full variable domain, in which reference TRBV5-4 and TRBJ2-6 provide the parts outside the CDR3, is ETGVTQSPTHLIKTRGQQVTLRCSSQSGHNTVSWYQQALGQGPQFIFQYYREEENGRGNFPPRFSGLQFPNYSSELNVNALELDDSALYLCASSLASSGANVLTFGAGSRLTVL.

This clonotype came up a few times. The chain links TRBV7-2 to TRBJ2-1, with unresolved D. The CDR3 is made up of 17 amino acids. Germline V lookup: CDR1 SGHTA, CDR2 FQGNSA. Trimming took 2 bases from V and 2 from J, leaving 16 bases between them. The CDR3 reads CASSLSSATLTYNEQFF. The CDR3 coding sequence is TGTGCCAGCAGCTTAAGTAGTGCTACTCTAACCTACAATGAGCAGTTCTTC.

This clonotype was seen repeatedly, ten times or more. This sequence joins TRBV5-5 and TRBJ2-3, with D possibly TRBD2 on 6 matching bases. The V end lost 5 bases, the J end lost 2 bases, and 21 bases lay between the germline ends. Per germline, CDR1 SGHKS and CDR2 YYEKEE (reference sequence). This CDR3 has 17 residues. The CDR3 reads CASRTMSGLLSTDTQYF. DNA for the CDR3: TGTGCCAGCAGGACGATGAGCGGGCTCCTCTCCACAGATACGCAGTATTTT.

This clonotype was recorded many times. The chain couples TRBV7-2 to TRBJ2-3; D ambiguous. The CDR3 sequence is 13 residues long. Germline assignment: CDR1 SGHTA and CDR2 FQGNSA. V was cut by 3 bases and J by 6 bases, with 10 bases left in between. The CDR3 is CASSFGSGDTQYF. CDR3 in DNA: TGTGCCAGCAGCTTCGGCTCTGGGGATACGCAGTATTTT.

CDR3 protein: CASKLAGGLRGQYF. The CDR3 bases are TGTGCCAGCAAACTAGCGGGGGGCCTAAGGGGGCAGTATTTT. The chain carries TRBV5-4 and TRBJ2-3; 12 bases are a match to TRBD2. The germline CDR1 and CDR2 sequences are SGHNT and YYREEE (reference sequence). Trimming removed 6 bases from V and 11 bases from J; junction bases left unmatched: 10. CDR3 length: 14 residues.

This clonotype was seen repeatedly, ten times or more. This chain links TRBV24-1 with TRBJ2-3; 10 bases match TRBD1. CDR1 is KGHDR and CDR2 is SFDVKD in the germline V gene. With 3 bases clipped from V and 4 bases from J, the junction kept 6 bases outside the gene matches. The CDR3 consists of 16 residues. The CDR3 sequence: CATSDPGTGASDTQYF. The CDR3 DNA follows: TGTGCCACCAGTGATCCCGGGACAGGGGCATCAGATACGCAGTATTTT.

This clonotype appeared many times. CDR3 in DNA: TGCGCCAGCAGCCCCCACACCGGGGAGCTGTTTTTT. It codes for CASSPHTGELFF. This sequence joins TRBV5-1 and TRBJ2-2; unclear D gene. The V and J ends lost 4 bases and 3 bases respectively, with 4 bases between them. CDR1 and CDR2 from the germline V gene are SGHRS and YFSETQ. The CDR3 runs to 12 residues.

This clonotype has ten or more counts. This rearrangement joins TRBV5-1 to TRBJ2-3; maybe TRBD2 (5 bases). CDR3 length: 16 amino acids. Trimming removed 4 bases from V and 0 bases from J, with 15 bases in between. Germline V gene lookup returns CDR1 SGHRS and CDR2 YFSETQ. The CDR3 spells CASSPSASPSTDTQYF. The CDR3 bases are TGCGCCAGCAGCCCCTCGGCTAGCCCTAGCACAGATACGCAGTATTTT.

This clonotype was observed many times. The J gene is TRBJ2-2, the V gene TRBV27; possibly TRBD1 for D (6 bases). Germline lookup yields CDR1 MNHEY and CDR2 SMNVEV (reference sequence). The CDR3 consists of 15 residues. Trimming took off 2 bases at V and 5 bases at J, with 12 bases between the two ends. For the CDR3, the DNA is TGTGCCAGCAGTTTAGAGGGGGTCGGGACCGGGGAGCTGTTTTTT. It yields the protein CASSLEGVGTGELFF.